A selection of T cell receptor beta chains follows, all from one sample in a study of identical twins. A single record per CDR3 protein comes from TCRdb applying MiXCR to the 5' RACE reads. Of over 600,000 distinct CDR3 sequences listed, approximately 22% are singletons. In addition, the sample was reused for a study of T cells expressing NK-cell markers.

The sample consisted of PBMCs. The receptor source for this set is a young woman in good health. Each CDR3 is given with its conserved first and last residue. Each record gives: CDR3 protein, CDR3 DNA, D gene, clone size, V gene, J gene. A D gene is named only where the DNA matches it firmly. For some rows the clone size is stated as once, few or many, or as a class when expanded; others skip it.

cdr3_aa: CATGLGAAGELFF
cdr3_nt: TGTGCCACCGGCCTTGGGGCAGCCGGGGAGCTGTTTTTT
d_call: -
clone_size: -
v_call: TRBV12-3/TRBV12-4
j_call: TRBJ2-2

cdr3_aa: CSGGGDSYNEQFF
cdr3_nt: TGCAGTGGAGGGGGGGATTCCTACAATGAGCAGTTCTTC
d_call: -
clone_size: -
v_call: TRBV20-1
j_call: TRBJ2-1

cdr3_aa: CASSPDRGILNEQFF
cdr3_nt: TGTGCCAGCAGCCCGGACAGGGGGATTCTCAATGAGCAGTTCTTC
d_call: TRBD1
clone_size: few
v_call: TRBV7-2
j_call: TRBJ2-1

cdr3_aa: CASSESTADTQYF
cdr3_nt: TGCGCCAGCAGTGAGTCGACAGCGGATACGCAGTATTTT
d_call: -
clone_size: -
v_call: TRBV10-1
j_call: TRBJ2-3

cdr3_aa: CASSLRPGQGADTQYF
cdr3_nt: TGTGCCAGCAGCCTGCGACCGGGACAGGGGGCAGATACGCAGTATTTT
d_call: TRBD1
clone_size: -
v_call: TRBV3-1
j_call: TRBJ2-3

cdr3_aa: CASGLGAGTEAFF
cdr3_nt: TGTGCTAGTGGTTTGGGAGCCGGCACTGAAGCTTTCTTT
d_call: -
clone_size: -
v_call: TRBV12-5
j_call: TRBJ1-1

cdr3_aa: CAIQDRFNEQFF
cdr3_nt: TGTGCCATCCAGGACAGGTTCAATGAGCAGTTCTTC
d_call: TRBD1
clone_size: -
v_call: TRBV6-2/TRBV6-3
j_call: TRBJ2-1

cdr3_aa: CASSPTSGRRETQYF
cdr3_nt: TGTGCCAGCAGCCCCACTAGCGGGAGGAGAGAGACCCAGTACTTC
d_call: TRBD2
clone_size: many
v_call: TRBV2
j_call: TRBJ2-5

cdr3_aa: CASSLADRAIRIRYGYTF
cdr3_nt: TGTGCCAGCAGCTTAGCGGACAGGGCCATCCGGATTAGATATGGCTACACCTTC
d_call: TRBD1
clone_size: many
v_call: TRBV11-1
j_call: TRBJ1-2

cdr3_aa: CAISWDRGSGETQYF
cdr3_nt: TGTGCCATCAGTTGGGACAGGGGATCAGGGGAGACCCAGTACTTC
d_call: TRBD1
clone_size: -
v_call: TRBV10-3
j_call: TRBJ2-5

cdr3_aa: CAWSVLRGEQYF
cdr3_nt: TGTGCCTGGAGTGTACTAAGGGGCGAGCAGTACTTC
d_call: -
clone_size: once
v_call: TRBV30
j_call: TRBJ2-7

cdr3_aa: CSARFPGGAGELFF
cdr3_nt: TGCAGTGCTAGATTCCCAGGGGGGGCCGGGGAGCTGTTTTTT
d_call: -
clone_size: few
v_call: TRBV20-1
j_call: TRBJ2-2

cdr3_aa: CATRNFNVDTQYF
cdr3_nt: TGTGCCACCCGCAACTTTAACGTGGATACGCAGTATTTT
d_call: -
clone_size: many
v_call: TRBV15
j_call: TRBJ2-3

cdr3_aa: CASRRLSGVPYEQYF
cdr3_nt: TGTGCCAGCAGGCGACTTAGCGGAGTCCCCTACGAGCAGTACTTC
d_call: -
clone_size: -
v_call: TRBV11-2
j_call: TRBJ2-7

cdr3_aa: CASSLYGRFGEQYF
cdr3_nt: TGCGCCAGCAGCTTGTACGGACGGTTTGGCGAGCAGTACTTC
d_call: -
clone_size: -
v_call: TRBV5-1
j_call: TRBJ2-7

cdr3_aa: CSARTTGGQTEAFF
cdr3_nt: TGCAGTGCTCGAACGACAGGGGGCCAAACTGAAGCTTTCTTT
d_call: TRBD1
clone_size: -
v_call: TRBV20-1
j_call: TRBJ1-1

cdr3_aa: CASSHKREIFGDTDTQYF
cdr3_nt: TGCGCCAGCAGTCATAAGCGGGAGATCTTCGGGGACACAGATACGCAGTATTTT
d_call: TRBD2
clone_size: -
v_call: TRBV23-1
j_call: TRBJ2-3

cdr3_aa: CASALGTVYGYTF
cdr3_nt: TGTGCCAGCGCTCTCGGGACAGTTTATGGCTACACCTTC
d_call: TRBD1
clone_size: -
v_call: TRBV10-3
j_call: TRBJ1-2

cdr3_aa: CAWSVWGGTVEQYF
cdr3_nt: TGTGCCTGGAGTGTATGGGGAGGTACGGTCGAGCAGTACTTC
d_call: -
clone_size: once
v_call: TRBV30
j_call: TRBJ2-7

cdr3_aa: CASSLGVRDTEAFF
cdr3_nt: TGTGCCAGCAGCCTGGGGGTACGGGACACTGAAGCTTTCTTT
d_call: -
clone_size: -
v_call: TRBV3-1
j_call: TRBJ1-1

cdr3_aa: CASSLPIQTDTYEQYF
cdr3_nt: TGTGCCAGCAGCTTACCTATTCAGACGGACACCTACGAGCAGTACTTC
d_call: -
clone_size: few
v_call: TRBV7-9
j_call: TRBJ2-7

cdr3_aa: CASSWRYREPLGMDTQYF
cdr3_nt: TGTGCCAGCAGTTGGAGATACCGGGAACCACTGGGCATGGATACGCAGTATTTT
d_call: -
clone_size: few
v_call: TRBV12-3/TRBV12-4
j_call: TRBJ2-3

cdr3_aa: CASSPLDRDNYGYTF
cdr3_nt: TGTGCCAGCAGCCCCCTGGACCGGGACAACTATGGCTACACCTTC
d_call: -
clone_size: many
v_call: TRBV7-9
j_call: TRBJ1-2

cdr3_aa: CASSPGLAGSSYEQYF
cdr3_nt: TGCGCCAGCAGCCCGGGACTAGCGGGGAGCTCCTACGAGCAGTACTTC
d_call: TRBD2
clone_size: few
v_call: TRBV5-1
j_call: TRBJ2-7

cdr3_aa: CASSQIRRGNHQAYEQYF
cdr3_nt: TGTGCCAGCAGCCAAATAAGGCGGGGAAATCACCAGGCCTACGAGCAGTACTTC
d_call: -
clone_size: -
v_call: TRBV7-3
j_call: TRBJ2-7

cdr3_aa: CASRPGGAHEQYF
cdr3_nt: TGTGCCAGCAGACCGGGGGGGGCCCACGAGCAGTACTTC
d_call: TRBD2
clone_size: -
v_call: TRBV12-3/TRBV12-4
j_call: TRBJ2-7

cdr3_aa: CSAGGRGPNTEAFF
cdr3_nt: TGCAGTGCTGGCGGGCGGGGGCCAAACACTGAAGCTTTCTTT
d_call: -
clone_size: -
v_call: TRBV20-1
j_call: TRBJ1-1

cdr3_aa: CASSLGTSSGQYF
cdr3_nt: TGTGCCAGCAGTTTAGGGACCAGCTCGGGGCAGTACTTC
d_call: -
clone_size: few
v_call: TRBV12-3/TRBV12-4
j_call: TRBJ2-7

cdr3_aa: CASSPRSGLAGAQGTGELFF
cdr3_nt: TGTGCCAGCAGTCCTAGAAGTGGGCTAGCGGGAGCCCAAGGGACCGGGGAGCTGTTTTTT
d_call: TRBD2
clone_size: -
v_call: TRBV12-3/TRBV12-4
j_call: TRBJ2-2

cdr3_aa: CASSIPRHFSGANVLTF
cdr3_nt: TGTGCCAGTAGTATACCCAGACACTTCTCTGGGGCCAACGTCCTGACTTTC
d_call: -
clone_size: -
v_call: TRBV19
j_call: TRBJ2-6

cdr3_aa: CASSLGKTDTQYF
cdr3_nt: TGTGCCAGCAGCCTCGGGAAAACAGATACGCAGTATTTT
d_call: -
clone_size: -
v_call: TRBV7-2
j_call: TRBJ2-3

cdr3_aa: CASSESGRLRNTEAFF
cdr3_nt: TGTGCCAGCAGTGAATCCGGCAGGTTGAGGAACACTGAAGCTTTCTTT
d_call: -
clone_size: few
v_call: TRBV25-1
j_call: TRBJ1-1

cdr3_aa: CAIGGLPRTDTQYF
cdr3_nt: TGTGCCATCGGGGGACTACCCCGCACAGATACGCAGTATTTT
d_call: TRBD2
clone_size: many
v_call: TRBV10-3
j_call: TRBJ2-3

cdr3_aa: CASSVQHYEQYF
cdr3_nt: TGTGCCAGCAGTGTTCAACACTACGAGCAGTACTTC
d_call: -
clone_size: few
v_call: TRBV7-9
j_call: TRBJ2-7

cdr3_aa: CAVSGSPPDTQYF
cdr3_nt: TGTGCCGTCAGCGGGTCCCCCCCAGATACGCAGTATTTT
d_call: -
clone_size: -
v_call: TRBV15
j_call: TRBJ2-3

cdr3_aa: CASPSKGGPAYEQYF
cdr3_nt: TGTGCCAGCCCCTCTAAGGGGGGCCCCGCCTACGAGCAGTACTTC
d_call: -
clone_size: -
v_call: TRBV9
j_call: TRBJ2-7

cdr3_aa: CASSVEAGDHTDTQYF
cdr3_nt: TGTGCCAGCAGCGTAGAGGCGGGGGACCACACAGATACGCAGTATTTT
d_call: TRBD2
clone_size: -
v_call: TRBV9
j_call: TRBJ2-3

cdr3_aa: CASINNGESSYNEQFF
cdr3_nt: TGTGCCAGCATCAATAACGGGGAGAGCTCCTACAATGAGCAGTTCTTC
d_call: -
clone_size: -
v_call: TRBV2
j_call: TRBJ2-1

cdr3_aa: CASSVGPPDTQYF
cdr3_nt: TGTGCCAGCAGCGTAGGGCCCCCAGATACGCAGTATTTT
d_call: -
clone_size: -
v_call: TRBV9
j_call: TRBJ2-3

cdr3_aa: CASSLDPGSAYEQYF
cdr3_nt: TGTGCCAGCAGCTTAGATCCCGGGAGCGCCTACGAGCAGTACTTC
d_call: -
clone_size: few
v_call: TRBV7-2
j_call: TRBJ2-7

cdr3_aa: CSARNPGQREAFF
cdr3_nt: TGCAGTGCTAGAAATCCCGGACAGCGTGAAGCTTTCTTT
d_call: -
clone_size: few
v_call: TRBV20-1
j_call: TRBJ1-1

cdr3_aa: CASSSEGLAVQETQYF
cdr3_nt: TGCGCCAGCAGCTCGGAGGGACTAGCGGTCCAAGAGACCCAGTACTTC
d_call: TRBD2
clone_size: few
v_call: TRBV5-1
j_call: TRBJ2-5